Below, 28 T cell receptor beta chains from the same sample are listed, as sequenced in a study of cytomegalovirus exposure and HLA in healthy donors. Generated by immunoSEQ multiplex PCR, the TCRdb table keeps only in-frame clones and is missing some. Of approximately 200,000 clones listed, about three quarters are singletons. Material: PBMCs. These receptors all come from a woman under 40 in good health and CMV-seronegative.

The rearrangement uses TRBV5-4 and TRBJ2-2; maybe TRBD1 (6 bases). From germline, CDR1 is SGHNT and CDR2 YYREEE (reference sequence). The length of the CDR3 is 15 residues. Trimming pared 4 bases from V and 4 bases from J, leaving 14 bases between. The CDR3, as DNA: TGTGCCAGCAGCCCCGGGACATTGCGCACCGGGGAGCTGTTTTTT. This translates into CASSPGTLRTGELFF.

V and J are TRBV18 and TRBJ2-5; TRBD1 aligns across 7 bases. This CDR3 has 15 amino acids. V lost 1 base, J lost 2 bases, and 4 bases stayed unmatched. Germline V CDR1 and CDR2: KGHSH, LQKENI. CDR3 coding DNA: TGTGCCAGCTCACCACTAGGGACAGCACAAGAGACCCAGTACTTC. Translation: CASSPLGTAQETQYF.

Only one count was recorded for this clone. The rearrangement joins TRBV9 to TRBJ2-5, with 10 bases lining up with TRBD2. The junction had 16 bases not matched to a gene; V was cut back by 3 bases and J by 5 bases. Germline-derived CDR1 and CDR2 are SGDLS and YYNGEE. The CDR3 runs to 18 residues. The CDR3 DNA reads TGTGCCAGCAGCGCAGAGGTGGGGCTAGCGGGGGAGGTGGAGACCCAGTACTTC. Protein product: CASSAEVGLAGEVETQYF.

The chain recombines TRBV5-1 with TRBJ2-1, with TRBD2 identical over 8 bases. The germline gives CDR1 SGHRS, CDR2 YFSETQ. Trimming took 5 bases from V and 0 from J; bases not matched to a gene: 13. This CDR3 spans 18 amino acids. In nucleotides, the CDR3 is TGCGCCAGCAGAAAAGTGGGCGGGAGGTTGTCCTCCTACAATGAGCAGTTCTTC. It codes for CASRKVGGRLSSYNEQFF. Drawing the rest from reference TRBV5-1 and TRBJ2-1, the complete variable domain is KAGVTQTPRYLIKTRGQQVTLSCSPISGHRSVSWYQQTPGQGLQFLFEYFSETQRNKGNFPGRFSGRQFSNSRSEMNVSTLELGDSALYLCASRKVGGRLSSYNEQFFGPGTRLTVL.

V and J are TRBV4-1 and TRBJ2-5, with a tentative D call TRBD1 (6 bases). The V gene's germline CDR1 is MGHRA and CDR2 YSYEKL. Trimming pared 5 bases from V and 1 base from J, leaving 11 bases between. CDR3 length: 14 residues. The CDR3 DNA follows: TGCGCCAGCAGCGGACAAGGGGGCCAAGAGACCCAGTACTTC. This gives the protein CASSGQGGQETQYF.

This sequence joins TRBV2 and TRBJ2-3; possibly TRBD2 for D (6 bases). The germline V gene has CDR1 SNHLY and CDR2 FYNNEI. Between the trimmed V and J ends, which lost 4 bases and 4 bases, there was a span of 18 bases. CDR3 length: 16 amino acids. CDR3 loop: CASSGLRGSPADTQYF. DNA for the CDR3: TGTGCCAGCAGTGGGCTACGGGGGAGTCCCGCAGATACGCAGTATTTT.

As for this clone: Other DNA sequences in the sample encode the same CDR3. The chain combines TRBV29-1 with TRBJ1-2; no clear D. The CDR3 covers 11 residues. CDR1 and CDR2 from the germline V gene are SQVTM and ANQGSEA. V was pared by 0 bases and J by 4 bases, with 3 bases between. CDR3 nucleotides: TGCAGCGTTGAAGACCTCTATGGCTACACCTTC. This gives the protein CSVEDLYGYTF. Filled out from reference TRBV29-1 and TRBJ1-2, the complete variable domain reads SAVISQKPSRDICQRGTSLTIQCQVDSQVTMMFWYRQQPGQSLTLIATANQGSEATYESGFVIDKFPISRPNLTFSTLTVSNMSPEDSSIYLCSVEDLYGYTFGSGTRLTVV.

A few counts support this clone. This rearrangement joins TRBV10-3 to TRBJ2-2, with TRBD1 matching over 9 bases. CDR3 length: 16 amino acids. CDR1 is ENHRY and CDR2 is SYGVKD in the germline V gene. V dropped 5 bases and J dropped 9; count of bases not matched to a gene: 13. The CDR3 loop reads CAISSRGQGSVRELFF. CDR3 DNA sequence: TGTGCCATCAGTAGTCGGGGACAGGGATCGGTGCGGGAGCTGTTTTTT.

This chain connects TRBV30 to TRBJ1-4; D call uncertain. Germline CDR1 reads GTSNPN; CDR2 reads SVGIG (reference sequence). This CDR3 contains 10 residues. The V gene lost 5 bases and the J gene lost 10 bases, with 8 bases spanning the gap. CDR3 in DNA: TGTGCCTGGTGGGCCGGAAAACTGTTTTTT. Its protein product is CAWWAGKLFF.

The rearrangement uses TRBV30 and TRBJ2-3; 7 bases line up with TRBD2. This CDR3 has 15 residues. Germline CDR1 reads GTSNPN; CDR2 reads SVGIG (reference sequence). Trimming cost V 2 bases and J 3 bases; bases outside gene matches: 8. DNA of the CDR3: TGTGCCTGGAGTAGCAGCGGGATTTCGACAGATACGCAGTATTTT. Its translation: CAWSSSGISTDTQYF.

V usage is TRBV11-1 and J usage is TRBJ2-7, with D possibly TRBD1 on 6 matching bases. V lost 5 bases, J lost 2 bases, and 7 bases lay in between. Germline V gives CDR1 SGHAT, CDR2 FQDESV (reference sequence). The CDR3 has 12 amino acids. The CDR3 loop reads CASSGDTYEQYF. CDR3 nucleotides: TGTGCCAGCAGCGGGGACACCTACGAGCAGTACTTC.

This clone was found a few times. The chain couples TRBV9 to TRBJ2-1, with 7 bases fitting TRBD2. The CDR3 loop spans 16 amino acids. The ends lost 0 bases at V and 3 bases at J; junction bases unmatched: 6. Germline V gene lookup returns CDR1 SGDLS and CDR2 YYNGEE. The CDR3 nucleotides are TGTGCCAGCAGCGTAGAGGCTAGCGGCCTCTACAATGAGCAGTTCTTC. Its translation is CASSVEASGLYNEQFF.

This clone was detected only once. This chain connects TRBV4-2 to TRBJ2-1; D uncertain. CDR1 is LGHNA, CDR2 YNFKEQ, per germline. The CDR3 sequence is 15 residues long. The ends were cut back, 7 bases at V and 1 base at J, with 14 bases in the middle. CDR3 region: CASTPHRESYNEQFF. CDR3 DNA: TGTGCCAGCACCCCCCACCGCGAGTCCTACAATGAGCAGTTCTTC.

The table lists this clone with a count of one. The V gene is TRBV7-9, the J gene TRBJ2-3, with 8 bases identical to TRBD1. Germline-derived CDR1 and CDR2 are SEHNR and FQNEAQ (reference sequence). After removal of 5 bases from V and 5 bases from J, the junction contained 9 bases not matched to a gene. This CDR3 is built from 15 residues. The CDR3 is CASSPGTGGKDTQYF. The DNA for the CDR3 is TGTGCCAGCAGCCCCGGGACAGGAGGAAAAGATACGCAGTATTTT.

The chain has TRBV7-8 and TRBJ2-7; 8 nucleotides align to TRBD2. V lost 5 bases and J lost 0; bases outside the gene matches: 6. The V gene's germline CDR1 is SGHVS and CDR2 FQNEAQ. The CDR3 consists of 15 residues. CDR3 nucleotide sequence: TGTGCCAGCAGCCCCTTGAGCGGGAGCTCCTACGAGCAGTACTTC. Protein product: CASSPLSGSSYEQYF.

This clone has a handful of counts. The rearrangement links TRBV4-1 to TRBJ2-6; no clear D gene. The CDR3 covers 14 residues. Trimming took off 3 bases at V and 4 bases at J, with 7 bases between the two ends. Germline V CDR1 and CDR2: MGHRA, YSYEKL. CDR3 region: CASSHIPGANVLTF. In DNA form, the CDR3 reads TGCGCCAGCAGCCATATTCCCGGGGCCAACGTCCTGACTTTC.

The J gene is TRBJ2-7, the V gene TRBV9; 8 bases align to TRBD1. Germline trimming cut 5 bases from V and 1 base from J; bases unmatched to any gene: 8. The CDR3 consists of 15 residues. Germline V gene sequence: CDR1 SGDLS, CDR2 YYNGEE. The CDR3 DNA reads as TGTGCCAGCAGTCGCATGGACAGGGCATCCTACGAGCAGTACTTC. This encodes CASSRMDRASYEQYF.

The chain carries TRBV27 and TRBJ1-5; 11 bases agree with TRBD1. This CDR3 spans 15 amino acids. CDR1 is MNHEY, CDR2 SMNVEV, per germline (reference sequence). V shed 8 bases, J shed 0 bases, and the junction held 3 bases outside the gene matches. CDR3 loop: CASGTGGYSNQPQHF. DNA for the CDR3: TGTGCCAGCGGGACAGGGGGGTATAGCAATCAGCCCCAGCATTTT.

V usage is TRBV11-2 and J usage is TRBJ2-1; 14 positions agree with TRBD2. Germline V gene data show CDR1 as SGHAT and CDR2 as FQNNGV. J lost 10 bases, V lost 2 bases, and 10 bases had no gene match. This CDR3 region has 17 residues. DNA of the CDR3: TGTGCCAGCAGCTTACCCTTGGGACTAGCGGGGGCCGGGGAGCAGTTCTTC. Its translation: CASSLPLGLAGAGEQFF. The variable domain in full, completed from reference TRBV11-2 and TRBJ2-1, reads EAGVAQSPRYKIIEKRQSVAFWCNPISGHATLYWYQQILGQGPKLLIQFQNNGVVDDSQLPKDRFSAERLKGVDSTLKIQPAKLEDSAVYLCASSLPLGLAGAGEQFFGPGTRLTVL.

The table lists this clone with a count of one. The rearrangement links TRBV2 to TRBJ2-5; TRBD1 might be the D (5 bases). Trimming cost V 3 bases and J 1 base, with 9 bases left between them. The CDR3 has 14 amino acids. The V gene's germline CDR1 is SNHLY and CDR2 FYNNEI. CDR3 nucleotide sequence: TGTGCCAGCAGTGACGGCAGGGCCCAAGAGACCCAGTACTTC. Protein: CASSDGRAQETQYF.

The chain uses TRBV6-1 and TRBJ1-2; D gene uncertain. Deletions cut 4 bases from V and 5 bases from J, with 20 bases between. CDR3 length equals 16 residues. Germline V gene data show CDR1 as MNHNS and CDR2 as SASEGT. This chain's CDR3 is CASSGGVAGNLYGYTF. The CDR3 DNA sequence: TGTGCCAGCAGTGGCGGCGTTGCGGGAAATCTATATGGCTACACCTTC.

There are a few counts of this clone. The chain uses TRBV7-2 and TRBJ2-7; no clear D. CDR1 and CDR2 from the germline V gene are SGHTA and FQGNSA. The CDR3 consists of 13 residues. The ends were cut back, 5 bases at V and 6 bases at J, with 14 bases in the middle. CDR3 sequence: CASSTYLDLEQYF. The CDR3 coding sequence is TGTGCCAGCAGCACGTATCTAGACCTCGAGCAGTACTTC.

The J gene is TRBJ1-4, the V gene TRBV5-6, with 7 positions matching TRBD1. With V trimmed by 5 bases and J by 13 bases, 8 bases remained unmatched. Germline V CDR1 and CDR2: SGHDT, YYEEEE. The CDR3 consists of 12 residues. The DNA of the CDR3 is TGTGCCAGCAGTCCGGGACAGTCAAGACTGTTTTTT. Its translation is CASSPGQSRLFF.

The rearrangement joins TRBV5-1 to TRBJ2-3, with 8 bases that match TRBD1. V shed 5 bases, J shed 1 base, and the junction held 6 bases outside the gene matches. This CDR3 spans 15 amino acids. CDR1 and CDR2 (germline): SGHRS, YFSETQ. This CDR3 reads CASSRTGFGTDTQYF. DNA for the CDR3: TGCGCCAGCAGTCGGACAGGGTTCGGCACAGATACGCAGTATTTT.

The chain employs TRBV5-1 and TRBJ2-1; tentative D call: TRBD2 (6 bases). V shed 3 bases and J shed 6 bases, with 13 bases lying between them. The CDR3 runs to 14 residues. CDR1 and CDR2 from the germline V gene are SGHRS and YFSETQ. CDR3 nucleotides: TGCGCCAGCAGCTCCCGGGGGACCCTCAATGAGCAGTTCTTC. Translated, it gives CASSSRGTLNEQFF.

Only a few counts were recorded for this clone. CDR3 nucleotide sequence: TGTGCCAGCAGTCGAGGGGGCATCTATGGCTACACCTTC. It codes for CASSRGGIYGYTF. The chain carries TRBV27 and TRBJ1-2, with TRBD1 identical over 7 bases. This CDR3 is built from 13 residues. The J segment lost 4 bases and the V segment lost 5 bases, leaving 4 bases of the junction unmatched. Germline V gene sequence: CDR1 MNHEY, CDR2 SMNVEV (reference sequence).

The rearrangement joins TRBV30 to TRBJ1-2; TRBD1 aligns across 7 bases. J gave up 0 bases and V 3 bases, and 16 bases lay outside the gene matches. Germline V CDR1 and CDR2: GTSNPN, SVGIG (reference sequence). The CDR3 covers 18 residues. Here the CDR3 DNA reads TGTGCCTGGAGCTTCATCCTCCGATGGGACAGCTCTAACTATGGCTACACCTTC. Translation gives CAWSFILRWDSSNYGYTF.

Ten or more counts support this clone. The chain joins TRBV2 to TRBJ1-2; tentative D call: TRBD1 (6 bases). The CDR3 has 13 amino acids. Germline lookup yields CDR1 SNHLY and CDR2 FYNNEI. With 11 bases removed from V and 6 bases from J, the gap between germline ends came to 19 bases. The CDR3 DNA reads TGTGCCCGAGGGGGTCAGGGTGGTAATGGCTACACCTTC. Residues: CARGGQGGNGYTF.